The 27 T cell receptor beta chains presented below share a single source sample, sequenced in a study of naive and memory T cell subsets. An oligonucleotide containing a UMI was ligated to the 3' end of TCR cDNA. Ligated cDNA underwent four rounds of PCR with nested alpha and beta constant region primers and SP2. A single record per CDR3 protein comes from TCRdb applying MiXCR to the 5' RACE reads. The data contain about 48,000 distinct CDR3 sequences, approximately 4.5% of them singletons. Source of these receptors: a female donor in good health.

The table lists this clonotype with many counts. V and J are TRBV12-3 or TRBV12-4 and TRBJ2-7, with a weak D call TRBD2 (6 bases). V was shortened by 7 bases and J by 2 bases, with 18 bases between the two germline ends. The CDR3 has 15 residues. The CDR3 DNA sequence: TGTGCCAGCACCGAAGCGGGCGGACCCGCCTACGAGCAGTACTTC. Translated, it gives CASTEAGGPAYEQYF.

This clonotype was detected a few times. The chain joins TRBV7-9 to TRBJ1-6; maybe TRBD1 (5 bases). Per the germline V gene, CDR1 is SEHNR and CDR2 is FQNEAQ (reference sequence). CDR3 length equals 15 residues. V was clipped by 3 bases and J by 8 bases, with 14 bases between them. CDR3 coding DNA: TGTGCCAGCAGCTTCAACCGGGACTCATATTCACCCCTCCACTTT. Amino acid sequence: CASSFNRDSYSPLHF.

Ten or more counts support this clonotype. The chain is built from TRBV27 and TRBJ2-2; 9 positions agree with TRBD1. J lost 7 bases, V lost 8 bases, and 8 bases had no gene match. CDR1 and CDR2 (germline): MNHEY, SMNVEV (reference sequence). This CDR3 contains 14 residues. DNA for the CDR3: TGTGCCAGCTGCAGGACAGGGGCTATCGGGGAGCTGTTTTTT. Translating gives CASCRTGAIGELFF.

There are many counts of this clonotype. V usage is TRBV6-1 and J usage is TRBJ1-5; D gene unclear. Germline V gene lookup returns CDR1 MNHNS and CDR2 SASEGT. The CDR3 is 15 residues long. The ends were cut back, 7 bases at V and 2 bases at J, with 15 bases in the middle. The CDR3 region is CASIERYGGNQPQHF. In DNA form, the CDR3 reads TGTGCCAGCATTGAGCGATACGGAGGCAATCAGCCCCAGCATTTT.

This clonotype was seen ten or more times. This sequence joins TRBV29-1 and TRBJ1-1; D is possibly TRBD1 (5 bases). CDR3 length: 11 amino acids. Germline CDR1 and CDR2: SQVTM and ANQGSEA. The V gene lost 6 bases and the J gene lost 7 bases, with 12 bases spanning the gap. The CDR3 sequence: CSVADRGEAFF. The DNA for the CDR3 is TGCAGCGTCGCTGACAGAGGTGAAGCTTTCTTT.

The table lists this clonotype with a few counts. V and J are TRBV6-5 and TRBJ2-1; TRBD2 matches at 8 bases. The CDR3 consists of 16 residues. Per the germline V gene, CDR1 is MNHEY and CDR2 is SVGAGI. After removal of 1 base from V and 7 bases from J, the junction contained 9 bases not matched to a gene. The CDR3 protein is CASSYLSGSLGNEQFF. CDR3 sequence (DNA): TGTGCCAGCAGTTACTTGAGCGGGAGTTTGGGTAATGAGCAGTTCTTC.

This clonotype was recorded a few times. This CDR3 reads CASAEDSGTEAFF. CDR3 coding DNA: TGTGCCAGCGCCGAGGATAGCGGCACTGAAGCTTTCTTT. The rearrangement joins TRBV2 to TRBJ1-1; D not resolved. The germline V and J ends were trimmed by 8 bases and 4 bases, with 14 bases remaining between them. CDR1 SNHLY and CDR2 FYNNEI come from the germline V gene. There are 13 residues in the CDR3.

At least ten counts were recorded for this clonotype. CDR3 nucleotide sequence: TGTGCCAGCAGCCTCAGGGGTAGGAGTCAGCCCCAGCATTTT. It specifies CASSLRGRSQPQHF. This chain uses TRBV7-2 with TRBJ1-5; TRBD1 might be the D (6 bases). The germline gives CDR1 SGHTA, CDR2 FQGNSA. The CDR3 has 14 residues. V was clipped by 5 bases and J by 6 bases, with 14 bases between them.

This clonotype was observed a few times. The rearrangement uses TRBV9 and TRBJ2-7; possibly TRBD2 for D (6 bases). Germline V gene data show CDR1 as SGDLS and CDR2 as YYNGEE. With 4 bases removed from V and 0 bases from J, the gap between germline ends came to 14 bases. The CDR3 is made up of 15 amino acids. In nucleotides, the CDR3 is TGTGCCAGCAGCCAAGGAGGGATCCCCTCCTACGAGCAGTACTTC. Amino acid sequence: CASSQGGIPSYEQYF.

This clonotype occurred many times. The chain is built from TRBV28 and TRBJ1-5; possibly TRBD1 for D (5 bases). V gave up 4 bases and J gave up 7 bases, with 11 bases separating them. The germline gives CDR1 MDHEN, CDR2 SYDVKM. The CDR3 is made up of 13 amino acids. CDR3 protein: CASSSEGWQPQHF. The CDR3 DNA reads TGTGCCAGCAGTTCAGAGGGGTGGCAGCCCCAGCATTTT.

This clonotype came up a few times. The gene calls are TRBV6-2 or TRBV6-3 and TRBJ1-5; D is possibly TRBD1 (5 bases). The germline CDR1 and CDR2 sequences are MNHEY and SVGEGT. The CDR3 is made up of 15 amino acids. Trimming stripped 2 bases from V and 0 bases from J, with 8 bases between. Here the CDR3 reads CASSYQGISNQPQHF. CDR3 nucleotides: TGTGCCAGCAGTTACCAGGGAATTAGCAATCAGCCCCAGCATTTT.

In its sample, this clonotype was seen many times. The chain has TRBV14 and TRBJ2-1; D call uncertain. Trimming stripped 2 bases from V and 10 bases from J, with 12 bases between. This CDR3 has 13 residues. Germline-derived CDR1 and CDR2 are SGHDN and FVKESK. For the CDR3, the DNA is TGTGCCAGCAGCCAATTGGCTCCGGCGGAGCAGTTCTTC. This sequence encodes CASSQLAPAEQFF.

The table lists this clonotype with many counts. V gene TRBV28 combines with J gene TRBJ2-5, with 14 bases lining up with TRBD2. The CDR3 is 19 residues long. Germline lookup yields CDR1 MDHEN and CDR2 SYDVKM. After removal of 7 bases from V and 3 bases from J, the junction contained 16 bases not matched to a gene. The CDR3 coding sequence is TGTGCCAGCAAATCCGGGGGGATTCTGGGACTAGCGGGAGAAGAGACCCAGTACTTC. Protein sequence: CASKSGGILGLAGEETQYF.

This sequence joins TRBV5-1 and TRBJ1-4, with unresolved D. The CDR3 contains 15 residues. Germline V gene lookup returns CDR1 SGHRS and CDR2 YFSETQ. V lost 4 bases and J lost 7, with 17 bases in between. This CDR3 reads CASSPSTGIGEKLFF. The CDR3 DNA sequence: TGCGCCAGCAGCCCGTCTACGGGGATCGGTGAAAAACTGTTTTTT.

In regard to this clonotype: A read error may explain this, as a much larger clone is one base away. The chain links TRBV21-1 to TRBJ2-7; whether TRBD1, the table's D call, matches the DNA was not checked. TRBV21-1 is reported as a pseudogene. This CDR3 spans 15 amino acids. The CDR3 loop reads CAGSKSHRDSYEQYF. Written as DNA, the CDR3 is TGTGCCGGCAGCAAAAGTCACAGGGACTCCTACGAGCAGTACTTC.

At least ten counts were recorded for this clonotype. The chain carries TRBV20-1 and TRBJ2-1; D is undetermined. The germline CDR1 and CDR2 sequences are DFQATT and SNEGSKA (reference sequence). The CDR3 covers 13 residues. Trimming left V 1 base short and J 8 bases short, with 12 bases between. CDR3 protein: CSARAPSGYEQFF. CDR3 in DNA: TGCAGTGCTAGAGCCCCTAGTGGTTATGAGCAGTTCTTC.

This clonotype has a count of ten or more. V and J are TRBV28 and TRBJ2-7; D possibly corresponds to TRBD2 (6 bases). Trimming left V 1 base short and J 4 bases short, with 14 bases between. Germline CDR1 is MDHEN and CDR2 is SYDVKM. The CDR3 is 15 amino acids. This CDR3 is CASSLLAGKTYEQYF. CDR3 bases: TGTGCCAGCAGTTTATTGGCGGGAAAGACTTACGAGCAGTACTTC.

This clonotype was counted ten times or more. V is TRBV27 and J is TRBJ1-1; the D gene is possibly TRBD1 (6 bases). The CDR3 contains 13 residues. Germline V gene lookup returns CDR1 MNHEY and CDR2 SMNVEV (reference sequence). Trimming took 6 bases from V and 2 from J, leaving 10 bases between them. CDR3 coding DNA: TGTGCCAGCAGGCAACAGGGTAACACTGAAGCTTTCTTT. Encoded protein: CASRQQGNTEAFF.

This clonotype appeared many times. The V and J genes are TRBV6-6 and TRBJ1-5; D is perhaps TRBD1 (6 bases). V lost 9 bases to trimming and J lost 0 bases, with 12 bases between them. CDR3 length: 14 residues. Germline V gives CDR1 MNHNY, CDR2 SVGAGI (reference sequence). The CDR3 reads CASTGFNSNQPQHF. The CDR3 DNA reads as TGTGCCAGTACAGGGTTCAATAGCAATCAGCCCCAGCATTTT.

This clonotype showed up just a few times. The chain joins TRBV4-3 to TRBJ2-2; unclear D gene. The CDR3 loop spans 16 amino acids. V was cut by 4 bases and J by 1 base, with 13 bases left in between. Germline V CDR1 and CDR2: LGHNA, YSLEER. CDR3 in amino acids: CASSPESFVNTGELFF. The DNA of the CDR3 is TGCGCCAGCAGCCCCGAGTCTTTCGTGAACACCGGGGAGCTGTTTTTT.

This clonotype has at least ten counts. The chain uses TRBV4-2 and TRBJ2-3, with 10 bases lining up with TRBD2. The V and J ends lost 2 bases and 6 bases, in that order; junction bases with no gene match: 8. Germline lookup yields CDR1 LGHNA and CDR2 YNFKEQ. There are 16 residues in the CDR3. DNA for the CDR3: TGTGCCAGCAGCCAAAGGGCTAGCGGGAGAGTTGATACGCAGTATTTT. Translating gives CASSQRASGRVDTQYF.

This clonotype has a handful of counts. CDR3 sequence (DNA): TGTGCCAGCAGTCCGAGGGAGAACTCTGGGGCCAACGTCCTGACTTTC. Protein product: CASSPRENSGANVLTF. V is TRBV28 and J is TRBJ2-6; a possible D gene is TRBD2 (5 bases). V was clipped by 5 bases and J by 0 bases, with 11 bases between them. Looked up from germline, CDR1 is MDHEN and CDR2 is SYDVKM. The CDR3 is made up of 16 amino acids.

V and J are TRBV9 and TRBJ2-5; 12 nucleotides line up with TRBD2. The CDR3 is 18 residues long. From germline, CDR1 is SGDLS and CDR2 YYNGEE. Germline trimming cut 0 bases from V and 0 bases from J; bases unmatched to any gene: 6. CDR3 nucleotide sequence: TGTGCCAGCAGCGTAGGACTAGCGGGAGTATCTTACCAAGAGACCCAGTACTTC. Protein sequence: CASSVGLAGVSYQETQYF. Combining the CDR3 with reference TRBV9 and TRBJ2-5 gives the whole variable domain DSGVTQTPKHLITATGQRVTLRCSPRSGDLSVYWYQQSLDQGLQFLIQYYNGEERAKGNILERFSAQQFPDLHSELNLSSLELGDSALYFCASSVGLAGVSYQETQYFGPGTRLLVL.

The table lists this clonotype with many counts. The J gene is TRBJ2-1, the V gene TRBV20-1, with D perhaps TRBD2 (6 bases). Germline V CDR1 and CDR2: DFQATT, SNEGSKA (reference sequence). The CDR3 loop spans 15 amino acids. The V and J ends lost 3 bases and 0 bases respectively, with 12 bases between them. In DNA form, the CDR3 reads TGCAGTGCTAGTCGGGGGAGCAACTCCTACAATGAGCAGTTCTTC. Its translation is CSASRGSNSYNEQFF.

The table lists this clonotype with many counts. J is TRBJ1-6 and V is TRBV13; D is unresolved. Trimming stripped 3 bases from V and 3 bases from J, with 15 bases between. CDR1 is PRHDT, CDR2 FYEKMQ, per germline (reference sequence). The CDR3 contains 17 residues. The CDR3 coding sequence is TGTGCCAGCAGCTTTGGTCGACGGGATAACTATAATTCACCCCTCCACTTT. Translation: CASSFGRRDNYNSPLHF.

This clonotype has at least ten counts. The V call is TRBV6-2 or TRBV6-3, the J call TRBJ2-1; no definite D call. The CDR3 covers 15 residues. The germline V and J ends were trimmed by 4 bases and 5 bases, with 15 bases remaining between them. Germline V lookup: CDR1 MNHEY, CDR2 SVGEGT. The CDR3 DNA reads TGTGCCAGCAGTTCTTTCCTACCAACCCACAATGAGCAGTTCTTC. It is translated as CASSSFLPTHNEQFF.

In this sample, this clonotype turned up many times. V is TRBV12-3 or TRBV12-4 and J is TRBJ2-6, with TRBD1 matching over 7 bases. This CDR3 contains 15 residues. V gave up 5 bases and J gave up 1 base; unmatched junction bases: 2. The CDR3 is CASSGQVSGANVLTF. The CDR3 DNA is TGTGCCAGCAGTGGACAGGTTTCTGGGGCCAACGTCCTGACTTTC.